Below, 14 T cell receptor beta chains from the same sample are listed, as sequenced in a study of shared clonotypes between healthy human individuals. This table comes from immunoSEQ multiplex PCR, and its TCRdb copy is limited to in-frame clones, with some not included. This repertoire shows about 1 million clones, 70% to 80% found once; its top ten account for nearly 1.5%. Sequencing was carried out using memory CD4+ T cells sorted from blood. Subset described: CD45RA-negative fraction. These receptor sequences come from a young man in good health.

V usage is TRBV27 and J usage is TRBJ2-7; D not certain. With 5 bases removed from V and 2 bases from J, the gap between germline ends came to 10 bases. The length of the CDR3 is 13 residues. Germline-derived CDR1 and CDR2 are MNHEY and SMNVEV (reference sequence). The DNA of the CDR3 is TGTGCCAGCAGTCCCTCAGCTACCTACGAGCAGTACTTC. Its protein product is CASSPSATYEQYF.

This clone came up a few times. V and J are TRBV10-1 and TRBJ2-1, with D unclear. Germline V gene data show CDR1 as WNHNN and CDR2 as SYGVQD (reference sequence). The CDR3 is 12 amino acids. Trimming removed 2 bases at V and 12 bases at J, with 11 bases between. The CDR3 DNA is TGCGCCAGCAGTGAGGGGATCTGGGGGCAGTTCTTC. It is translated as CASSEGIWGQFF.

This clone was observed at least ten times. This rearrangement joins TRBV2 to TRBJ1-2; tentative D call: TRBD1 (5 bases). This CDR3 spans 14 amino acids. With 3 bases removed from V and 8 bases from J, the gap between germline ends came to 16 bases. The germline CDR1 and CDR2 sequences are SNHLY and FYNNEI. The CDR3 reads CASSEGSGGRGYTF. Here the CDR3 DNA reads TGTGCCAGCAGTGAGGGCAGTGGGGGTCGGGGCTACACCTTC.

The chain's CDR3 is CAWSAMGTQYF. The CDR3 nucleotides are TGTGCCTGGAGCGCTATGGGAACCCAGTACTTC. The genes are TRBV30 and TRBJ2-5, with D unclear. Germline V CDR1 and CDR2: GTSNPN, SVGIG (reference sequence). Trimming took 3 bases from V and 8 from J, leaving 10 bases between them. CDR3 length equals 11 residues. Combining the CDR3 with reference TRBV30 and TRBJ2-5 gives the whole variable domain SQTIHQWPATLVQPVGSPLSLECTVEGTSNPNLYWYRQAAGRGLQLLFYSVGIGQISSEVPQNLSASRPQDRQFILSSKKLLLSDSGFYLCAWSAMGTQYFGPGTRLLVL.

This clone was seen a few times. The junction and the germline gene differ at one end; a read error may be behind it. The chain couples TRBV5-4 to TRBJ2-1; 9 bases fit TRBD2. Per germline, CDR1 SGHNT and CDR2 YYREEE (reference sequence). This CDR3 has 13 amino acids. CDR3 region: CASSLDSGGPRVF. The CDR3 bases are TGTGCCAGCAGCTTGGACAGCGGGGGGCCCCGGGTCTTC.

This chain links TRBV7-2 with TRBJ1-5, with a possible D match to TRBD1 (5 bases). CDR1 and CDR2 from the germline V gene are SGHTA and FQGNSA. The V end lost 7 bases, the J end lost 4 bases, and 11 bases lay between the germline ends. The length of the CDR3 is 13 residues. CDR3 amino acids: CASTRDSNQPQHF. CDR3 nucleotide sequence: TGTGCCAGCACCCGGGACTCTAATCAGCCCCAGCATTTT.

V is TRBV27 and J is TRBJ2-7, with TRBD2 matching 9 bases. CDR1 MNHEY and CDR2 SMNVEV come from the germline V gene (reference sequence). The CDR3 extends over 15 amino acids. V was clipped by 8 bases and J by 0 bases; unmatched bases: 8. The CDR3 DNA follows: TGTGCCAGCGGTATGCGGGGGGGATTCTCCTACGAGCAGTACTTC. This sequence encodes CASGMRGGFSYEQYF.

V usage is TRBV11-2 and J usage is TRBJ1-2, with 7 bases lining up with TRBD1. The ends lost 4 bases at V and 6 bases at J; junction bases unmatched: 8. The CDR3 has 14 amino acids. CDR1 is SGHAT, CDR2 FQNNGV, per germline. Here the CDR3 reads CASSSGTEVNGYTF. DNA of the CDR3: TGTGCCAGCAGCTCAGGGACAGAAGTAAATGGCTACACCTTC.

The chain uses TRBV14 and TRBJ1-1, with unresolved D. The V end was cut by 5 bases, the J end by 1 base, with 11 bases between. This CDR3 contains 14 residues. The V gene's germline CDR1 is SGHDN and CDR2 FVKESK. The CDR3 is CASSFRVPNTEAFF. CDR3 bases: TGTGCCAGCAGCTTCCGGGTTCCGAACACTGAAGCTTTCTTT.

This sequence joins TRBV30 and TRBJ1-6; maybe TRBD1 (5 bases). Deletions cut 7 bases from V and 7 bases from J, with 17 bases between. CDR1 is GTSNPN, CDR2 SVGIG, per germline (reference sequence). CDR3 length equals 14 residues. The CDR3 spells CASTTGLGNSPLHF. The CDR3 nucleotides are TGTGCCTCGACAACGGGACTTGGCAATTCACCCCTCCACTTT. Based on the CDR3 plus reference TRBV30 and TRBJ1-6, the full variable domain is SQTIHQWPATLVQPVGSPLSLECTVEGTSNPNLYWYRQAAGRGLQLLFYSVGIGQISSEVPQNLSASRPQDRQFILSSKKLLLSDSGFYLCASTTGLGNSPLHFGNGTRLTVT.

The rearrangement joins TRBV27 to TRBJ2-7; TRBD2 agrees at 7 bases. Losses at the gene ends were 4 bases for V and 5 bases for J; bases not matched to a gene: 5. Germline CDR1 reads MNHEY; CDR2 reads SMNVEV (reference sequence). This CDR3 is 13 amino acids long. CDR3 loop: CASSYSAGDEQYF. DNA for the CDR3: TGTGCCAGCAGTTATTCCGCGGGGGACGAGCAGTACTTC.

This clone was observed once. The chain carries TRBV7-2 and TRBJ2-6, with 7 bases fitting TRBD2. The CDR3 runs to 17 residues. Germline-derived CDR1 and CDR2 are SGHTA and FQGNSA. V trimming: 0 bases; J trimming: 0 bases; junction bases outside the gene matches: 2. CDR3 protein: CASSLAGGNSGANVLTF. CDR3 DNA sequence: TGTGCCAGCAGCTTAGCGGGAGGGAACTCTGGGGCCAACGTCCTGACTTTC. The full variable domain, its missing parts supplied by reference TRBV7-2 and TRBJ2-6, is GAGVSQSPSNKVTEKGKDVELRCDPISGHTALYWYRQSLGQGLEFLIYFQGNSAPDKSGLPSDRFSAERTGGSVSTLTIQRTQQEDSAVYLCASSLAGGNSGANVLTFGAGSRLTVL.

This clone was counted a few times. The rearrangement links TRBV4-3 to TRBJ2-1, with 15 bases that match TRBD2. The CDR3 sequence is 21 residues long. J was trimmed by 3 bases and V by 4 bases; bases with no gene match: 16. CDR1 and CDR2 (germline): LGHNA, YSLEER. The CDR3 nucleotides read TGCGCCAGCAGCCCGCGGACTAGCGGGAGGGAACACAAACTATACTACAATGAGCAGTTCTTC. This translates into CASSPRTSGREHKLYYNEQFF.

V gene TRBV18 combines with J gene TRBJ2-5; a weak D match, TRBD1 (6 bases). The CDR3 runs to 12 residues. Trimming shortened V by 4 bases and J by 4 bases, and 7 bases separated the two germline ends. CDR1 KGHSH and CDR2 LQKENI come from the germline V gene. The CDR3, as DNA: TGTGCCAGCTCACTGGACAGAGAGACCCAGTACTTC. Protein sequence: CASSLDRETQYF.